One sample yielded the 5 T cell receptor beta chains listed below, sequenced in a study of T cell responses to AZD1222 COVID-19 vaccine. Assay used: immunoSEQ multiplex PCR; TCRdb lists only in-frame clones, some missing. The repertoire holds about 100,000 clones, with about 87% as singletons. The material sequenced was peripheral blood, taken on day 0 of AZD1222 vaccination. These TCRs come from an adult in good health.

The chain joins TRBV6-4 to TRBJ2-3, with D maybe TRBD1 (6 bases). Trimming left V 5 bases short and J 0 bases short, with 9 bases between. The V gene's germline CDR1 is MRHNA and CDR2 SNTAGT. The CDR3 contains 14 residues. The CDR3 DNA follows: TGTGCCAGCAGTAGGACAGAGAGCACAGATACGCAGTATTTT. It encodes CASSRTESTDTQYF.

The rearrangement links TRBV7-9 to TRBJ1-6; D is possibly TRBD1 (6 bases). The ends were cut back, 5 bases at V and 8 bases at J, with 16 bases in the middle. The CDR3 loop spans 15 amino acids. The V gene's germline CDR1 is SEHNR and CDR2 FQNEAQ (reference sequence). CDR3 amino acids: CASSLGGADYSPLHF. CDR3 coding DNA: TGTGCCAGCAGCCTGGGGGGGGCTGATTATTCACCCCTCCACTTT.

The table lists this clone with a count of one. The chain employs TRBV19 and TRBJ1-1; 7 bases match TRBD1. The CDR3 contains 13 residues. V shed 5 bases, J shed 6 bases, and the junction held 6 bases outside the gene matches. Germline loops: CDR1 LNHDA, CDR2 SQIVND (reference sequence). CDR3 amino acids: CASSHTGDAEAFF. For the CDR3, the DNA is TGTGCCAGTAGTCACACAGGGGACGCTGAAGCTTTCTTT.

In its sample, this clone was seen once. This rearrangement joins TRBV7-2 to TRBJ2-3, with TRBD1 matching 8 bases. Germline V lookup: CDR1 SGHTA, CDR2 FQGNSA. The trim removed 5 bases at V and 9 bases at J, leaving 13 bases unmatched. There are 15 residues in the CDR3. CDR3 sequence: CASSPHRGAQNTQYF. CDR3 coding DNA: TGTGCCAGCAGCCCGCACAGGGGGGCCCAGAACACGCAGTATTTT.

The V call is TRBV9, the J call TRBJ1-6, with D perhaps matching TRBD1 (5 bases). In germline, CDR1 is SGDLS, CDR2 YYNGEE. CDR3 length equals 13 residues. With 4 bases removed from V and 11 bases from J, the gap between germline ends came to 13 bases. The CDR3 here is CASSLLGGTPLHF. CDR3 DNA sequence: TGTGCCAGCAGCCTACTGGGGGGGACACCCCTCCACTTT.